Here is one T cell receptor beta chain with its context. Per the original methods: For nucleated cells, counts were estimated from reference gene primer amplification. TCRdb's copy holds only in-frame clones and misses some; the assay was immunoSEQ multiplex PCR. That table gives V, J and clone size, and the DNA gave D and trimming. The sample includes 140,000 or so clones, 75% to 85% seen only once; the top ten take 3.5%. The entry originates in a study of blood T cell repertoires in COVID-19. Looking at the study overall: Researchers got acute and convalescent COVID-19 samples from the United States, Italy and Spain. Sources were T cells, B-cell-depleted T cells, or PBMCs; the material itself was cDNA or gDNA.

The V end lost 3 bases, the J end lost 4 bases, and 5 bases lay between the germline ends. Looked up from germline, CDR1 is SGHVS and CDR2 is FNYEAQ. CDR3 length equals 12 residues. This receptor was taken from a man in his sixties or seventies who had recovered from COVID-19. The material sequenced was peripheral blood. The chain employs TRBV7-6 and TRBJ2-3; unclear D gene. CDR3 in amino acids: CASSFLSDTQYF. The CDR3 nucleotides are TGTGCCAGCAGCTTTTTATCAGATACGCAGTATTTT.